These 17 T cell receptor beta chains came from one sample sequenced in a study of cytomegalovirus exposure and HLA in healthy donors. With 60 Vbeta and 13 Jbeta primers, the PCR was carried out. Libraries were prepared by immunoSEQ multiplex PCR; TCRdb keeps only in-frame clonotypes and omits some of them. The sample holds a few hundred thousand clones, around 65% seen once. Sequencing was performed on PBMCs. Receptors were obtained from a female donor in good health and CMV-seronegative.

The rearrangement uses TRBV11-1 and TRBJ2-7; 7 bases line up with TRBD1. V lost 5 bases and J lost 6; bases outside the gene matches: 4. The CDR3 runs to 12 residues. CDR1 SGHAT and CDR2 FQDESV come from the germline V gene (reference sequence). The CDR3 reads CASSPTGFEQYF. CDR3 DNA sequence: TGTGCCAGCAGCCCGACAGGGTTCGAGCAGTACTTC.

V usage is TRBV5-1 and J usage is TRBJ2-3; D call uncertain. CDR1 and CDR2 (germline): SGHRS, YFSETQ. Trimming left V 4 bases short and J 0 bases short, with 12 bases between. The CDR3 is made up of 15 amino acids. CDR3 bases: TGCGCCAGCAGCCACACTAAGTCTAGCACAGATACGCAGTATTTT. Amino acid sequence: CASSHTKSSTDTQYF.

The chain carries TRBV5-1 and TRBJ2-2; TRBD1 aligns across 8 bases. The CDR3 runs to 15 residues. Trimming took 4 bases from V and 3 from J; bases not matched to a gene: 5. Looked up from germline, CDR1 is SGHRS and CDR2 is YFSETQ. The CDR3 DNA is TGCGCCAGCAGCGGGGACAGGCTAGACACCGGGGAGCTGTTTTTT. It is translated as CASSGDRLDTGELFF.

In this sample, this clone turned up a few times. The CDR3 spells CASSRPGVGSTYNEQFF. CDR3 in DNA: TGTGCCAGCAGCCGCCCCGGAGTCGGGAGCACCTACAATGAGCAGTTCTTC. V is TRBV5-6 and J is TRBJ2-1; perhaps TRBD2 as D (6 bases). V lost 4 bases and J lost 2, with 19 bases in between. The CDR3 spans 17 residues. CDR1 and CDR2 (germline): SGHDT, YYEEEE.

A word on this clone: Other DNA sequences within the sample encode an identical CDR3. The V call is TRBV14, the J call TRBJ1-1; tentatively, D is TRBD1 (6 bases). Germline lookup yields CDR1 SGHDN and CDR2 FVKESK. The length of the CDR3 is 13 residues. V was clipped by 0 bases and J by 4 bases, with 6 bases between them. CDR3 residues: CASSQDRGTEAFF. The CDR3 DNA follows: TGTGCCAGCAGCCAAGACAGGGGCACTGAAGCTTTCTTT.

CDR3 sequence reads: CASSPRGGAAYEQYF. The CDR3 nucleotides read TGTGCCAGCAGTCCTAGGGGAGGGGCTGCCTACGAGCAGTACTTC. The gene calls are TRBV11-1 and TRBJ2-7; 7 bases map to TRBD2. This CDR3 is 15 amino acids long. J was trimmed by 2 bases and V by 6 bases; bases with no gene match: 10. Germline assignment: CDR1 SGHAT and CDR2 FQDESV (reference sequence).

This clone was counted between two and nine times. V usage is TRBV19 and J usage is TRBJ2-3, with 8 bases aligning to TRBD2. The CDR3 loop spans 13 amino acids. Trimming cost V 6 bases and J 1 base; bases outside gene matches: 0. CDR1 and CDR2 from the germline V gene are LNHDA and SQIVND (reference sequence). The CDR3 region is CASRRGGTDTQYF. Here the CDR3 DNA reads TGTGCCAGTAGGCGGGGGGGCACAGATACGCAGTATTTT.

This sequence joins TRBV9 and TRBJ2-2; TRBD1 aligns across 8 bases. Looked up from germline, CDR1 is SGDLS and CDR2 is YYNGEE. J lost 1 base, V lost 3 bases, and 14 bases had no gene match. The CDR3 is 19 residues long. The CDR3 sequence is CASSAPRGPGQENTGELFF. CDR3 DNA: TGTGCCAGCAGCGCGCCCCGTGGCCCGGGACAGGAGAACACCGGGGAGCTGTTTTTT.

In its sample, this clone was seen a few times. The rearrangement uses TRBV23-1 and TRBJ2-1, with 7 positions matching TRBD1. TRBV23-1 falls under the ORF class, with uncertain function. This CDR3 has 13 residues. V lost 8 bases to trimming and J lost 5 bases; unmatched junction nucleotides: 6. Here the CDR3 DNA reads TGCGCCAGCCTACCGGGACAGCACAATGAGCAGTTCTTC. Protein sequence: CASLPGQHNEQFF.

Regarding this clone: Other DNA sequences of this sample code for an identical CDR3. The chain is built from TRBV6-5 and TRBJ1-3; D is unresolved. V lost 4 bases and J lost 2, with 3 bases in between. In germline, CDR1 is MNHEY, CDR2 SVGAGI. CDR3 length: 12 residues. The DNA for the CDR3 is TGTGCCAGCAGTTCCACTGGAAACACCATATATTTT. Amino acid sequence: CASSSTGNTIYF.

This clone has a handful of counts. The genes are TRBV9 and TRBJ2-6, with 8 nucleotides matching TRBD2. The length of the CDR3 is 17 residues. The germline V gene has CDR1 SGDLS and CDR2 YYNGEE. J lost 2 bases, V lost 5 bases, and 9 bases had no gene match. DNA for the CDR3: TGTGCCAGCAGTCGGGGGGGATTGGGAGCTGGGGCCAACGTCCTGACTTTC. Translation gives CASSRGGLGAGANVLTF.

The chain has TRBV29-1 and TRBJ1-1; D is unresolved. V lost 7 bases, J lost 4 bases, and 10 bases lay in between. Per germline, CDR1 SQVTM and CDR2 ANQGSEA. This CDR3 has 11 amino acids. Here the CDR3 reads CSGSPGTEAFF. Written as DNA, the CDR3 is TGCAGCGGCTCCCCCGGCACTGAAGCTTTCTTT.

This clone turned up a few times. The gene calls are TRBV4-1 and TRBJ2-4; the D gene is possibly TRBD2 (6 bases). In germline, CDR1 is MGHRA, CDR2 YSYEKL. V gave up 2 bases and J gave up 7 bases, with 12 bases separating them. CDR3 length: 14 amino acids. CDR3 amino acids: CASSQPGATNIQYF. CDR3 bases: TGCGCCAGCAGCCAACCGGGAGCCACGAACATTCAGTACTTC.

This clone has more than one count but fewer than ten. This chain connects TRBV11-3 to TRBJ2-7; 7 bases align to TRBD2. This CDR3 has 17 amino acids. Germline V gene data show CDR1 as SGHNT and CDR2 as YENEEA. Trimming at V came to 4 bases and at J to 1 base, leaving 13 bases not matched to a gene. CDR3 DNA: TGTGCCAGCAGCTCCTCTACTGGCGGGAGAGCATCCTACGAGCAGTACTTC. Translation: CASSSSTGGRASYEQYF. The variable domain in full, with the rest retrieved from reference TRBV11-3 and TRBJ2-7, is EAGVVQSPRYKIIEKKQPVAFWCNPISGHNTLYWYLQNLGQGPELLIRYENEEAVDDSQLPKDRFSAERLKGVDSTLKIQPAELGDSAVYLCASSSSTGGRASYEQYFGPGTRLTVT.

V is TRBV7-6 and J is TRBJ2-5, with D perhaps TRBD2 (6 bases). The CDR3 length is 15 residues. Trimming shortened V by 5 bases and J by 5 bases, and 18 bases separated the two germline ends. Germline assignment: CDR1 SGHVS and CDR2 FNYEAQ. DNA of the CDR3: TGTGCCAGCAGCCCAACGACGGGAGACGGGGAGACCCAGTACTTC. Residues: CASSPTTGDGETQYF.

The chain recombines TRBV12-5 with TRBJ1-5, with a weak D call TRBD1 (5 bases). This CDR3 region has 12 residues. Germline CDR1 and CDR2: LGHNT and FRNRAP. V was clipped by 3 bases and J by 15 bases, with 15 bases between them. CDR3: CASGLMGEVLHF. As DNA, the CDR3 is TGTGCTAGTGGTTTAATGGGGGAGGTTCTGCATTTT.

The V call is TRBV6-1, the J call TRBJ2-7, with 10 bases fitting TRBD2. Germline-derived CDR1 and CDR2 are MNHNS and SASEGT. V was clipped by 1 base and J by 5 bases; unmatched bases: 14. The CDR3 spans 18 residues. For the CDR3, the DNA is TGTGCCAGCAGTGAAGGCTTTTGGAGAGCGGGAGGGCAGGACGAGCAGTACTTC. Residues: CASSEGFWRAGGQDEQYF.